These T cell receptor beta chains were read from a single sample in a study of liver allograft versus peripheral blood T cells. TCRdb called the reads again in MiXCR, with one record for every CDR3 protein. The data show about 15,000 distinct CDR3 sequences, more than 20% seen once. The origin of the receptors is a human patient who had a liver transplant. The T cells may come from the graft donor. Both conserved end residues are part of each CDR3. The order of the fields is D gene, J gene, V gene, clone size, CDR3 DNA, CDR3 protein. D genes are given only for firm matches. Size is omitted from some rows. Given values are once, few, many or a class for expanded clones.

TRBD1 TRBJ2-7 TRBV10-3 few TGTGCCATCAGAGGACAGGGTAGGAACTACGAGCAGTACTTC CAIRGQGRNYEQYF
TRBD1 TRBJ2-3 TRBV19 . TGTGCCACCTTCCCGGACAGGGGAGGAGATACGCAGTATTTT CATFPDRGGDTQYF
TRBD1 TRBJ1-3 TRBV19 few TGTGCCAATAGCCGGGACAGGGGCTCTGGAAACACCATATATTTT CANSRDRGSGNTIYF
. TRBJ1-4 TRBV19 few TGTGCCAGTAGTATAGGGGGCCAGGGGCAAAAGTTTTTT CASSIGGQGQKFF
TRBD1 TRBJ1-2 TRBV6-1 medium-sized TGTGCCAGCAGTGAAGGATACACCGGGACAGGGCGTGGCTATGGCTACACCTTC CASSEGYTGTGRGYGYTF
. TRBJ2-7 TRBV5-4 . TGTGCCAGCAGCCTCCCCGGGACCGCAAGCTCCTACGAGCAGTACTTC CASSLPGTASSYEQYF
TRBD2 TRBJ2-7 TRBV5-4 . TGTGCCAGCAGGGCTAGCGGGGGCCACGAGCAGTACTTC CASRASGGHEQYF
TRBD1 TRBJ2-2 TRBV6-2/TRBV6-3 many TGTGCCAGCAGTTACTCAGGGGGCTTGAACACCGGGGAGCTGTTTTTT CASSYSGGLNTGELFF
. TRBJ2-6 TRBV7-3 few TGTGCCAGCCGGCTCACTGGGGCCAACGTCCTGACTTTC CASRLTGANVLTF
. TRBJ2-5 TRBV29-1 . TGCAGCGCTACTTGGACAGTTCAAGAGACCCAGTACTTC CSATWTVQETQYF
. TRBJ2-2 TRBV15 many TGTGCCACCAGCAGGTTTGGACAGACAGCCACCGGGGAGCTGTTTTTT CATSRFGQTATGELFF
. TRBJ2-7 TRBV20-1 few TGCAGTGCTAGAGAGGGGGCACAAGAGCAGTACTTC CSAREGAQEQYF
. TRBJ1-1 TRBV20-1 few TGCAGTGCGCCGTGGCAACCTAACACTGAAGCTTTCTTT CSAPWQPNTEAFF
. TRBJ1-1 TRBV19 medium-sized TGTGCCAGTAGTACCAGGGCCTTCACTGAAGCTTTCTTT CASSTRAFTEAFF
. TRBJ1-2 TRBV6-2/TRBV6-3 many TGTGCCAGCTATACCGGCAGGTGGGGCAACACCTATGGCTACACCTTC CASYTGRWGNTYGYTF
TRBD1 TRBJ1-6 TRBV19 . TGTGCCAGTAAAGGGACAGGGACTAATTCACCCGTCCACTTT CASKGTGTNSPVHF
TRBD2 TRBJ2-3 TRBV10-3 many TGTGCCAATTCGCCAGGGAGGGACGGAGATACGCAGTATTTT CANSPGRDGDTQYF
. TRBJ2-3 TRBV5-4 . TGTGCCAGCAGCTCTGGACAGTACACAGATACGCAGTATTTT CASSSGQYTDTQYF
. TRBJ2-7 TRBV12-5 . TGTGCTAGTGGTCCTCGGGGGACATTCCTCACTCGCGAGCAGTACTTC CASGPRGTFLTREQYF
. TRBJ1-3 TRBV19 medium-sized TGTGCCAGTACCATGGGGCAGGCCTATTTTTACTCTGGAAACACCATATATTTT CASTMGQAYFYSGNTIYF
. TRBJ1-6 TRBV7-9 few TGTGCCAGCAGCTTAACAGGGAAGGATTCACCCCTCCACTTT CASSLTGKDSPLHF
. TRBJ2-1 TRBV18 few TGTGCCAGCTCACCGCCCAGGGGTGGATGGGACAATGAGCAGTTCTTC CASSPPRGGWDNEQFF
. TRBJ1-5 TRBV19 many TGTGCCAGTAGTATTTTGGGTAGCAATCAGCCCCAGCATTTT CASSILGSNQPQHF
. TRBJ1-1 TRBV6-6 many TGTGCCGCCAGGGTTACCATGAACACTGAAGCTTTCTTT CAARVTMNTEAFF
TRBD1 TRBJ1-5 TRBV6-2/TRBV6-3 few TGTGCCAGCAGTTCTTTCCGTCCCGGGACAGGGTTCAATCAGCCCCAGCATTTT CASSSFRPGTGFNQPQHF
. TRBJ1-6 TRBV25-1 . TGTGCCAGCGACAACTATAATTCACCCCTCCACTTT CASDNYNSPLHF
. TRBJ1-2 TRBV27 medium-sized TGCACCCGGGGAAAGCATGGCTACACCTTC CTRGKHGYTF
. TRBJ1-1 TRBV7-9 . TGTGCCAGCAGCTTAGGGCTAACGAACACTGAAGCTTTCTTT CASSLGLTNTEAFF
. TRBJ1-1 TRBV6-5 . TGTGCCAGCAGTTACAGGGGACCACAGGGAGGTGAAGCTTTCTTT CASSYRGPQGGEAFF
. TRBJ1-1 TRBV30 . TGTGCCTGGAGTGTGACGGGGGGGGGAGGGGGCACTGAAGCTTTCTTT CAWSVTGGGGGTEAFF
TRBD1 TRBJ1-1 TRBV6-2/TRBV6-3 medium-sized TGTGCCAGCAGAGAACTGACAGGGGCTGAAGCTTTCTTT CASRELTGAEAFF
. TRBJ1-5 TRBV6-5 . TGTGCCAGCAGTTACGGGGGTAAGGGTCAGCCCCAGCATTTT CASSYGGKGQPQHF
. TRBJ2-7 TRBV6-2/TRBV6-3 few TGTGCCAGCAGCTTTGGGCCCGAGCAGTACTTC CASSFGPEQYF
. TRBJ1-4 TRBV6-5 . TGTGCCAGCAGTTACCAACAGGGAGAAAAACTGTTTTTT CASSYQQGEKLFF
. TRBJ1-5 TRBV24-1 medium-sized TGTGCCACCAGTCCCGGATACAATCAGCCCCAGCATTTT CATSPGYNQPQHF
TRBD2 TRBJ2-1 TRBV9 . TGTGCCAGCAGCGAACGGACTAGCTACAACAATGAGCAGTTCTTC CASSERTSYNNEQFF
. TRBJ2-2 TRBV20-1 . TGCAGTGCTGGAGAGGGGACGAACACCGGGGAGCTGTTTTTT CSAGEGTNTGELFF
. TRBJ2-2 TRBV6-1 medium-sized TGTGCCAGCAAGGACGGCCTAGATAGCACCGGGGAGCTGTTTTTT CASKDGLDSTGELFF
TRBD1 TRBJ1-2 TRBV5-4 few TGTGCCAGCAGCTTGCCCGGGACAGGGGTCACTAACTATGGCTACACCTTC CASSLPGTGVTNYGYTF
TRBD1 TRBJ1-1 TRBV27 . TGTGCCAGCAGTCTGACAGGGTTTGCGAACACTGAAGCTTTCTTT CASSLTGFANTEAFF
. TRBJ1-3 TRBV5-4 many TGTGCCAGCAGCTCCGGACAGAGAAACACCATATATTTT CASSSGQRNTIYF
. TRBJ2-1 TRBV9 . TGTGCCAGCAGCGTAGGGCTGTGGGGGGCAAGGTACAATGAGCAGTTCTTC CASSVGLWGARYNEQFF
TRBD1 TRBJ1-1 TRBV20-1 . TGCAGTGCTACCAGGGGGGAGGGCACTGAAGCTTTCTTT CSATRGEGTEAFF
. TRBJ1-3 TRBV6-2/TRBV6-3 . TGTGCCAGCAGTTCCATTATCTCTGGAAACACCATATATTTT CASSSIISGNTIYF
. TRBJ2-2 TRBV10-3 many TGTGCCATCAGTGAGTCCAGGGGAGCGAACACCGGGGAGCTGTTTTTT CAISESRGANTGELFF
. TRBJ1-2 TRBV5-5 . TGTGCCAGCAGCTTGACCCACTATGGCTACACCTTC CASSLTHYGYTF
. TRBJ2-5 TRBV29-1 few TGCAGCGTTGAGATAATCGAGACCCAGTACTTC CSVEIIETQYF
TRBD1 TRBJ1-4 TRBV19 . TGTGCCAGTCTACCGGGACAGGGGGCCGGAAAACTGTTTTTT CASLPGQGAGKLFF
. TRBJ1-6 TRBV6-2/TRBV6-3 . TGTGCCAGCTCCTCGGACCTGAGGAATTCACCCCTCCACTTT CASSSDLRNSPLHF
. TRBJ1-4 TRBV19 . TGTGCCAGTAGTCCGGGACCCTTTGTGGTGGATGAAAAACTGTTTTTT CASSPGPFVVDEKLFF